This T cell receptor beta chain is from a study of cytomegalovirus exposure and HLA in healthy donors. Study-level information: In an earlier analysis, approximately 120 million unique TCR beta sequences were found from some 170 million T cells. Drawn from HLA-typed donors, approximately 86 million unique TCRs were held in an early data release.

Study-level results: A link between a missense DCLRE1C variant and TCR beta V- and J-gene trimming emerged from a later analysis. From TCR beta sequences, most subjects' HLA-A and HLA-B alleles were reportedly predicted accurately.

V dropped 5 bases and J dropped 12 bases, with 17 bases sitting between them. There are 12 residues in the CDR3. About this clone: Its specificity is unknown.

PCR primers comprised 60 Vbeta and 13 Jbeta primers. Assay used: immunoSEQ multiplex PCR; TCRdb lists only in-frame clones, some missing. The sample has roughly 100,000 clones; under 85% are singletons. The source is a man aged 25-40 years in good health and CMV-seronegative. The specimen was PBMCs. The chain links TRBV6-7 to TRBJ2-7, with D perhaps matching TRBD1 (5 bases). TRBV6-7 is identified as an open reading frame with a role that is uncertain. The CDR3 region has the DNA TGTGCCAGCAGTACGCAGGGCCTTGGTCGGTACTTC. Its translation is CASSTQGLGRYF.